This TCR beta chain was documented in a study of neurological immune-mediated disorders. Germline CDR1 GTSNPN, CDR2 SVGIG (reference sequence). This CDR3 comprises 14 residues. V was clipped by 0 bases and J by 5 bases, with 11 bases between them. In its sample, this clonotype was seen many times. TCRdb reanalysed the 5' RACE reads using MiXCR and keeps one entry per CDR3 protein. The sample carries around 78,000 distinct CDR3 sequences, roughly a sixth recorded once. Sequenced sample: PBMCs. The receptor was isolated from a woman between 40 and 50 years old in good health. This chain connects TRBV30 to TRBJ2-1, with D unclear. The CDR3 protein is CAWSVGYGDNEQFF. The CDR3, as DNA: TGTGCCTGGAGTGTGGGGTATGGGGACAATGAGCAGTTCTTC.